This TCR beta chain came from a study of early T cells in non-severe SARS-CoV-2 infection. TCRdb reanalysed the 5' RACE reads using MiXCR and keeps one entry per CDR3 protein. The sample has tens of thousands of distinct CDR3 sequences, 10% to 15% seen once; the top ten hold under 8%. The sample holds a few counts of this clonotype. The receptor comes from an adult who was a healthcare worker with PCR-confirmed SARS-CoV-2 infection or an uninfected control (not recorded which). Sequencing input: whole blood.

As DNA, the CDR3 is TGTGCCAGTAGTATGTGGGGCTCCTATGGCTACACCTTC. Protein: CASSMWGSYGYTF. The rearrangement links TRBV19 to TRBJ1-2; maybe TRBD1 (5 bases). Looked up from germline, CDR1 is LNHDA and CDR2 is SQIVND (reference sequence). The ends were cut back, 3 bases at V and 4 bases at J, with 9 bases in the middle. The CDR3 sequence is 13 residues long.